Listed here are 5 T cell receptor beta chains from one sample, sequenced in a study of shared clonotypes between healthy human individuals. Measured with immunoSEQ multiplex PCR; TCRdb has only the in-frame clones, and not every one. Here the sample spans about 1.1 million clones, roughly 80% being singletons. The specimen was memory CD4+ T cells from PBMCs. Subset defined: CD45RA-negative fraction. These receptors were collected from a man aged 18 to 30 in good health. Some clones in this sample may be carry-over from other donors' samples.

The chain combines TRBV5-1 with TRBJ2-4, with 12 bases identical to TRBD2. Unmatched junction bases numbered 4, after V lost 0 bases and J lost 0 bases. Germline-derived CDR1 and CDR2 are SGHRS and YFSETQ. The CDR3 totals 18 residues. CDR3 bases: TGCGCCAGCAGCTTGGAACTAGCGGGAGGAGTAGCCAAAAACATTCAGTACTTC. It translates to CASSLELAGGVAKNIQYF. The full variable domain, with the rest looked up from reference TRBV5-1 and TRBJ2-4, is KAGVTQTPRYLIKTRGQQVTLSCSPISGHRSVSWYQQTPGQGLQFLFEYFSETQRNKGNFPGRFSGRQFSNSRSEMNVSTLELGDSALYLCASSLELAGGVAKNIQYFGAGTRLSVL.

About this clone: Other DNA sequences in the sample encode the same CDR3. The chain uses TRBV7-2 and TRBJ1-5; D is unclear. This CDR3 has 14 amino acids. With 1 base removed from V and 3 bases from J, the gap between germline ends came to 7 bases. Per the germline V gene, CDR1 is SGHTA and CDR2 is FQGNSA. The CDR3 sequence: CASSLDGSNQPQHF. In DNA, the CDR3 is TGTGCCAGCAGCTTAGATGGTTCCAATCAGCCCCAGCATTTT.

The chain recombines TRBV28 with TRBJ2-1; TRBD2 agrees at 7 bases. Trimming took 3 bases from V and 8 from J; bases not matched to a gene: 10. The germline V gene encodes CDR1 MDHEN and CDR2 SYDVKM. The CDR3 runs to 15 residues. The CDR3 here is CASSLGLPYPHEQFF. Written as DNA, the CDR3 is TGTGCCAGCAGTTTGGGACTACCCTACCCCCATGAGCAGTTCTTC.

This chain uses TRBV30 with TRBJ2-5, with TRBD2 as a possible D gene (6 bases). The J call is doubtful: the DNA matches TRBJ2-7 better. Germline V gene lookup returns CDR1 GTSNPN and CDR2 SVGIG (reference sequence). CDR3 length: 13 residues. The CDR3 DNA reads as TGTGCCTGGTCAAGGGAGGTCTCCTACGAGCAGTACTTC. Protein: CAWSREVSYEQYF.

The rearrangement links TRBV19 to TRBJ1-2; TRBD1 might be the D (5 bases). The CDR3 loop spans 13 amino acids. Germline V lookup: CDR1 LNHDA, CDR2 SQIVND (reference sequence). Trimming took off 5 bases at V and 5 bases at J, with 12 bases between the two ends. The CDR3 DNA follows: TGTGCCAGTAGTGGAGGGGCAGGTTATGGCTACACCTTC. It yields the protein CASSGGAGYGYTF. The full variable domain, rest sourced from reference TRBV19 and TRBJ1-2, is DGGITQSPKYLFRKEGQNVTLSCEQNLNHDAMYWYRQDPGQGLRLIYYSQIVNDFQKGDIAEGYSVSREKKESFPLTVTSAQKNPTAFYLCASSGGAGYGYTFGSGTRLTVV.